This is a list of T cell receptor beta chains from one sample in a study of OX40 agonist ivuxolimab in advanced cancers. Produced via immunoSEQ multiplex PCR; TCRdb's table is partial and in-frame only. The sample shows roughly 64,000 clones, 75% to 95% of them seen only once. Sequencing used CD4+ or CD8+ T cells sorted from blood, obtained in a trial of the OX40 agonist ivuxolimab. The receptor source for this set is an adult with an advanced solid tumor such as melanoma, head and neck, liver or kidney cancer. The CDR3 runs from the conserved cysteine through the conserved F or W. D genes are given only for firm matches. The size of a clone is reported for some rows only, either as once, few or many, or as a class for expanded clones.

TRBV28	TRBJ2-7	-	-	CASSLSGTPKYEQYF	TGTGCCAGCAGTTTATCTGGGACACCCAAGTACGAGCAGTACTTC
TRBV30	TRBJ1-3	once	TRBD1	CAWSDQGANGNTIYF	TGTGCCTGGAGTGACCAGGGGGCGAACGGAAACACCATATATTTT
TRBV19	TRBJ2-1	-	TRBD2	CASSRTGLAGHNEQFF	TGTGCCAGTAGTCGAACGGGACTAGCGGGACACAATGAGCAGTTCTTC
TRBV7-3	TRBJ2-1	-	-	CASSLRGPAGNNEQFF	TGTGCCAGCAGCTTAAGAGGTCCGGCGGGAAACAATGAGCAGTTCTTC
TRBV5-1	TRBJ2-7	-	TRBD2	CASSSSSGSSYEQYF	TGCGCCAGCAGCTCCTCTAGCGGGAGCTCCTACGAGCAGTACTTC
TRBV7-9	TRBJ2-7	-	TRBD2	CASHKAGGFDEQYF	TGTGCCAGCCACAAAGCGGGAGGGTTCGACGAGCAGTACTTC
TRBV28	TRBJ2-7	-	TRBD2	CASSPIGGGLAGEQYF	TGTGCCAGCAGTCCGATTGGGGGAGGGCTGGCGGGCGAGCAGTACTTC
TRBV9	TRBJ2-2	-	-	CASSVGGDTGELFF	TGTGCCAGCAGCGTAGGAGGCGACACCGGGGAGCTGTTTTTT
TRBV5-1	TRBJ2-3	-	TRBD1	CASSLGQGAADTQYF	TGCGCCAGCAGCTTGGGGCAGGGGGCAGCCGATACGCAGTATTTT
TRBV28	TRBJ1-5	-	-	CATLGRVNSNQPQHF	TGTGCCACCCTAGGACGGGTGAATAGCAATCAGCCCCAGCATTTT
TRBV10-3	TRBJ1-1	-	-	CAIMSAENTEAFF	TGTGCCATCATGAGCGCAGAGAACACTGAAGCTTTCTTT
TRBV30	TRBJ2-2	-	TRBD2	CAWSAVSGYRELFF	TGTGCCTGGAGTGCGGTTAGCGGGTACCGGGAGCTGTTTTTT
TRBV10-3	TRBJ1-2	-	-	CAISGPQGGYGYTF	TGTGCCATCAGTGGGCCCCAGGGAGGCTATGGCTACACCTTC
TRBV10-3	TRBJ1-1	few	-	CAITSGGGNTEAFF	TGTGCCATCACCTCGGGAGGGGGAAACACTGAAGCTTTCTTT
TRBV11-1	TRBJ2-2	-	-	CASSPGVSGELFF	TGTGCCAGCAGCCCAGGGGTCTCCGGGGAGCTGTTTTTT
TRBV30	TRBJ2-1	-	-	CAWSASEGEQFF	TGTGCCTGGAGTGCCTCGGAAGGTGAGCAGTTCTTC
TRBV5-1	TRBJ1-3	-	-	CASSLGSPSSGNTIYF	TGCGCCAGCAGCTTGGGCAGTCCGAGCTCTGGAAACACCATATATTTT
TRBV5-4	TRBJ2-3	-	-	CAAGETGGNTQYF	TGTGCCGCCGGGGAAACTGGGGGAAATACGCAGTATTTT
TRBV2	TRBJ2-7	-	-	CASSWGMDYEQYF	TGTGCCAGCAGTTGGGGCATGGACTACGAGCAGTACTTC
TRBV5-1	TRBJ1-6	-	-	CASSLDGSSYNSPLHF	TGCGCCAGCAGCTTGGACGGGAGCTCCTATAATTCACCCCTCCACTTT
TRBV28	TRBJ2-1	few	-	CASRTKDEQFF	TGTGCCAGCAGAACTAAGGATGAGCAGTTCTTC